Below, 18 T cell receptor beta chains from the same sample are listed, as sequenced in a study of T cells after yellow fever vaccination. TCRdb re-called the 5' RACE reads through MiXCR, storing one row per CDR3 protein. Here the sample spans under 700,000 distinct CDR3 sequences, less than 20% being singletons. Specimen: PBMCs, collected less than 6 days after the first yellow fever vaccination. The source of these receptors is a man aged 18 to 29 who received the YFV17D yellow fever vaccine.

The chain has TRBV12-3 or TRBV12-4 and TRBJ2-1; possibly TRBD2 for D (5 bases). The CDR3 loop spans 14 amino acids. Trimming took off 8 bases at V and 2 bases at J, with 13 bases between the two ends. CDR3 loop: CASRFGETYNEQFF. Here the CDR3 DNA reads TGTGCCAGCCGCTTCGGGGAGACCTACAATGAGCAGTTCTTC.

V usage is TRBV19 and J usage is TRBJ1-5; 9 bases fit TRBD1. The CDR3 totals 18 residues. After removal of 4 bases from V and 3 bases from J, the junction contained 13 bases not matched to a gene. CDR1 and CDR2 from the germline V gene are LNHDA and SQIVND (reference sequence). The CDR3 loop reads CASSKGGRGQGDNQPQHF. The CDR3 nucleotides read TGTGCCAGTAGTAAGGGGGGGCGGGGACAGGGTGACAATCAGCCCCAGCATTTT.

The CDR3 nucleotides are TGTGCCAGCAGCTCCTGGATCTTGGCTCGCACAGATACGCAGTATTTT. Translation gives CASSSWILARTDTQYF. This chain joins TRBV5-5 and TRBJ2-3; D is unclear. Per the germline V gene, CDR1 is SGHKS and CDR2 is YYEKEE (reference sequence). CDR3 length: 16 amino acids. V lost 3 bases, J lost 1 base, and 15 bases lay in between. Drawing the rest from reference TRBV5-5 and TRBJ2-3, the complete variable domain is DAGVTQSPTHLIKTRGQQVTLRCSPISGHKSVSWYQQVLGQGPQFIFQYYEKEERGRGNFPDRFSARQFPNYSSELNVNALLLGDSALYLCASSSWILARTDTQYFGPGTRLTVL.

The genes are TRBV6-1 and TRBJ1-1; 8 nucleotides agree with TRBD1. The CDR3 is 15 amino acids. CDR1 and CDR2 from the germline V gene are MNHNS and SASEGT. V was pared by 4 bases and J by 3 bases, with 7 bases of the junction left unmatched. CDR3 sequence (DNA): TGTGCCAGCAGTGGCGCAGGGGGCTCATACACTGAAGCTTTCTTT. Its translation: CASSGAGGSYTEAFF.

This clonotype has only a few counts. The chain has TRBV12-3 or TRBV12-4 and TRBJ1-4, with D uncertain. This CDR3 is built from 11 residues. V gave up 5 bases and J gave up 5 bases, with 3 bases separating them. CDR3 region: CASSENEKLFF. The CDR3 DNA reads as TGTGCCAGCAGTGAAAATGAAAAACTGTTTTTT.

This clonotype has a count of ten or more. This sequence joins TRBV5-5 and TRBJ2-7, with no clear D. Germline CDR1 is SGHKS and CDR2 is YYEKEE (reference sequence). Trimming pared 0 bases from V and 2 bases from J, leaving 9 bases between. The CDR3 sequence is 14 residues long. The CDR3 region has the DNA TGTGCCAGCAGCTTGGGTGGGTTCGCCTACGAGCAGTACGTC. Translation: CASSLGGFAYEQYV.

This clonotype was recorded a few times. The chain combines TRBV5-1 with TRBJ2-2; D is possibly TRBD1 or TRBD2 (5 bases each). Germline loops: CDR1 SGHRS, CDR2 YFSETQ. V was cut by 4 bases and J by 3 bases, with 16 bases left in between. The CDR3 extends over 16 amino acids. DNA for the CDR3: TGCGCCAGCAGCCGGCCGAGGGACGGAGACACCGGGGAGCTGTTTTTT. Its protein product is CASSRPRDGDTGELFF. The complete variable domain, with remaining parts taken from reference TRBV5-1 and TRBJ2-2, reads KAGVTQTPRYLIKTRGQQVTLSCSPISGHRSVSWYQQTPGQGLQFLFEYFSETQRNKGNFPGRFSGRQFSNSRSEMNVSTLELGDSALYLCASSRPRDGDTGELFFGEGSRLTVL.

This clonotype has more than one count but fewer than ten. CDR3 sequence: CASSFYPGPSYEQYF. CDR3 bases: TGTGCCAGCAGCTTTTATCCAGGGCCATCCTACGAGCAGTACTTC. The rearrangement joins TRBV7-9 to TRBJ2-7; D is possibly TRBD1 (5 bases). Germline CDR1 SEHNR, CDR2 FQNEAQ (reference sequence). With 3 bases removed from V and 1 base from J, the gap between germline ends came to 13 bases. The length of the CDR3 is 15 residues.

The chain's CDR3 is CASSRPGAGNTIYF. The DNA for the CDR3 is TGTGCCAGCTCCCGTCCGGGGGCAGGAAACACCATATATTTT. The genes are TRBV19 and TRBJ1-3; a possible D gene is TRBD1 (6 bases). The CDR3 totals 14 residues. The germline V gene encodes CDR1 LNHDA and CDR2 SQIVND (reference sequence). Trimming took off 9 bases at V and 4 bases at J, with 16 bases between the two ends.

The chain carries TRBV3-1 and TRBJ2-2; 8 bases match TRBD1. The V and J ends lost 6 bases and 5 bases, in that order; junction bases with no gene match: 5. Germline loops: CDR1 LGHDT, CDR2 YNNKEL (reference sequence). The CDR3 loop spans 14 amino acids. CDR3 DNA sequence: TGTGCCAGCAGGCAGGGGGCTGCAACCGGGGAGCTGTTTTTT. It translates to CASRQGAATGELFF.

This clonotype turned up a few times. The CDR3 DNA sequence: TGTGCCGGCGCGACAGGGCTGAACACTGAAGCTTTCTTT. Translated: CAGATGLNTEAFF. The chain combines TRBV18 with TRBJ1-1; the match to TRBD1 covers 7 bases. CDR1 KGHSH and CDR2 LQKENI come from the germline V gene. This CDR3 is 13 amino acids long. The junction had 6 bases not matched to a gene; V was cut back by 11 bases and J by 0 bases.

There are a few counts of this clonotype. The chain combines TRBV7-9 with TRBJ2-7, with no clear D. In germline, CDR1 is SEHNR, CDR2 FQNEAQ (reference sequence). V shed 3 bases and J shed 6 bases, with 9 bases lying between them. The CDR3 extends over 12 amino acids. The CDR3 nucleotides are TGTGCCAGCAGCTTTGTAGGGTTCGAGCAGTACTTC. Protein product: CASSFVGFEQYF.

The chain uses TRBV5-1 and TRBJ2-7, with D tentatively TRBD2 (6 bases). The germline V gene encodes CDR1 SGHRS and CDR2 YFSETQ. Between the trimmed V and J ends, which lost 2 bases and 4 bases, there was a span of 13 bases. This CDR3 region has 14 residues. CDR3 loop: CASSFVSGEYEQYF. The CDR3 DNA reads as TGCGCCAGCAGCTTTGTGTCGGGGGAATACGAGCAGTACTTC.

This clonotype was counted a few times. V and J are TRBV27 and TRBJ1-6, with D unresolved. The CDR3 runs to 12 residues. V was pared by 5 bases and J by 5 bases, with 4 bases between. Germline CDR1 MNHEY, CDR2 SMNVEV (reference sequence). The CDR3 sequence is CASSANNSPLHF. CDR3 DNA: TGTGCCAGCAGTGCTAATAATTCACCCCTCCACTTT.

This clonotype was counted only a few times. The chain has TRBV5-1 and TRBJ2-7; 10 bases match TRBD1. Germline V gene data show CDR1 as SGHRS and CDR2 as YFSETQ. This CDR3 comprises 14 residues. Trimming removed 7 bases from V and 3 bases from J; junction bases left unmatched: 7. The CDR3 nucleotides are TGCGCCAGCGCGATGGGACAGGGGTACTACGAGCAGTACTTC. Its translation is CASAMGQGYYEQYF. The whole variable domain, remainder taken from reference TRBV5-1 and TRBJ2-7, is KAGVTQTPRYLIKTRGQQVTLSCSPISGHRSVSWYQQTPGQGLQFLFEYFSETQRNKGNFPGRFSGRQFSNSRSEMNVSTLELGDSALYLCASAMGQGYYEQYFGPGTRLTVT.

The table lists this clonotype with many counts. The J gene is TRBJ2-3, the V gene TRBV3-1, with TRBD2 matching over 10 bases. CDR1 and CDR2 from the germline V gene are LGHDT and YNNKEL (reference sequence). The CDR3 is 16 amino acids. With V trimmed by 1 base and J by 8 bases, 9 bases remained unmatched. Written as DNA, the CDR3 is TGTGCCAGCAGCCAAGGGGTCAGCGGGGGGGCCGGTACGCAGTATTTT. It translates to CASSQGVSGGAGTQYF.

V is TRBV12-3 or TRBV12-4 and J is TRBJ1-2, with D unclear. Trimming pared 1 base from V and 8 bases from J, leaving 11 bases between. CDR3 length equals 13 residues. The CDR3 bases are TGTGCCAGCAGTTTAGACAGCACGAGAGGCTACACCTTC. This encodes CASSLDSTRGYTF.

The CDR3 region is CATSEGPRADKNLNTEAFF. CDR3 bases: TGTGCCACCAGTGAAGGCCCCCGGGCAGACAAAAACCTGAACACTGAAGCTTTCTTT. The V and J genes are TRBV24-1 and TRBJ1-1; no firm D call. This CDR3 comprises 19 residues. CDR1 and CDR2 from the germline V gene are KGHDR and SFDVKD. The V gene lost 4 bases and the J gene lost 0 bases, with 23 bases spanning the gap.